This TCR beta chain comes out of a study of CD8 T cells in Susac syndrome. Of note for this clonotype: The target antigen is unknown.

J was trimmed by 0 bases and V by 4 bases; bases with no gene match: 4. CDR3 size: 16 residues. Germline CDR1 reads KGHDR; CDR2 reads SFDVKD. Patients with Susac syndrome met diagnostic criteria that were recently defined for definite or probable disease. When the RNA was reverse transcribed, random hexamers were used with an input of roughly 0.5 to 1 ug. TCRdb reprocessed the immunoSEQ multiplex PCR reads via MiXCR and lists one record per CDR3 protein. The table includes about 120,000 distinct CDR3 sequences, 96% detected once. Findings and limits, study-wide: The CD4+ T cell repertoires of Susac syndrome were found to show no clonal expansion.

Sequencing was carried out using CD4+ T cells from PBMCs. This chain joins TRBV24-1 and TRBJ2-1; 8 bases fit TRBD1. The receptor's source is a human donor with Susac syndrome. CDR3 amino acids: CATSDRQGSSYNEQFF. DNA of the CDR3: TGTGCCACCAGTGACAGACAGGGGTCCTCCTACAATGAGCAGTTCTTC.